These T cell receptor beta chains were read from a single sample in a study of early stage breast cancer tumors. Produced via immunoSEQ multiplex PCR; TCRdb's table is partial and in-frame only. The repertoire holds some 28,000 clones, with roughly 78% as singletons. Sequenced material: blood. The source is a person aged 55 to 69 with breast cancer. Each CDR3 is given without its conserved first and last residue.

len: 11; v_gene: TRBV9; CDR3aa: ANSGSRGNGYT
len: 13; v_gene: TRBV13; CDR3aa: ASSSPRTGDTEAF
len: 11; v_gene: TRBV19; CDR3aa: ASSISVRTEAF
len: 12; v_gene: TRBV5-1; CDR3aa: ASSLVGGEHEQY
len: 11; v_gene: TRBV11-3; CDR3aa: ASSRGWPDTQY
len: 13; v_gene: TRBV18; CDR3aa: ASSPRQGQGTEAF
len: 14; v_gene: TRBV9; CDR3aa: ASSVGTSGIYNEQF
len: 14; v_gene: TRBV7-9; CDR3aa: ASSSSRERGYNEQF
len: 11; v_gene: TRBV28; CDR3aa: ASIGDSPYEQY
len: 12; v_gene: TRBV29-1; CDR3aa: SVAGTRGSYEQY
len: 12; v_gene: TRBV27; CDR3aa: ASSLRDRYTEAF
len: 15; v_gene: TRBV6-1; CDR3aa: ASSERQGTSYPYEQY
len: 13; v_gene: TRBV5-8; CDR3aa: ASSLWQGFTGELF
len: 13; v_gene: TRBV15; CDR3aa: ATSHGTGNTGELF
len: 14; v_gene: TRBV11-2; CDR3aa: ASSFLSSGRLYEQF
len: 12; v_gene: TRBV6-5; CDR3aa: ASKDRGGSYEQY
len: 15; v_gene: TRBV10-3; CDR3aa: AISESGLALSTDTQY
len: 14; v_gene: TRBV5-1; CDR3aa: ASSLARDTNRDGYT
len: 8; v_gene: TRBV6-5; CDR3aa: ASSYTNLF
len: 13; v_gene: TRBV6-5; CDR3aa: ASSYSTLDGGELF
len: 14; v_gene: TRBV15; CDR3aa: ATSGEQASSYNEQF
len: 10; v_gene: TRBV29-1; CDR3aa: SDRTGEGTQY
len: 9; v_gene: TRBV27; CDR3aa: ASSRGGGYT
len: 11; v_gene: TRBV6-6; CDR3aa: ASYRRSTDTQY
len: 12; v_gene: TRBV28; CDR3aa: ASSFPGLWETQY
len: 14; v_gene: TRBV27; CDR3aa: ASRPRLAGLSYEQY
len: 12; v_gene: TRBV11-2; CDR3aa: ASSPLAGENEQY
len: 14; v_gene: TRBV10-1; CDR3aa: ASSVGLAGEQETQY
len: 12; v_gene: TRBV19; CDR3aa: ASRPASGTGELF
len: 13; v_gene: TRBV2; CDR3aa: ASSPGNVSPGELF
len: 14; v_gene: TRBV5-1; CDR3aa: ASSLEAGSYNQPQH
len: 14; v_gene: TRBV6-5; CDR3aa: ASSYSGSGLPDTQY
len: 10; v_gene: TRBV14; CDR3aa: ASSQRQHEQY
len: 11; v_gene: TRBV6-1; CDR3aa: ASSTGVNYGYT
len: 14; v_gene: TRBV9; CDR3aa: ASSREEIRGTGELF
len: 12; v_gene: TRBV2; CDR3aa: ASSLTSGTGEQY
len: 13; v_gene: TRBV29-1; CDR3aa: SVGPLSSGSPVQY
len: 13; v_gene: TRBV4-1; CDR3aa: ASSREALIGYGYT
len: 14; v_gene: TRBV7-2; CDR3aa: ASSPPTGPPGNTIY
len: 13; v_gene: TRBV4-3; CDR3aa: ASSQVTGGLQPQH
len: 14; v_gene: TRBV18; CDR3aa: ASSPFSPGDQETQY
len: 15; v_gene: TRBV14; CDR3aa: ASSRNPGTGDDYGYT
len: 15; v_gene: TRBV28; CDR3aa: ASSFNVGLAGGYEQY
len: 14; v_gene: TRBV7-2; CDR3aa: ASSPIAGGPSYEQY
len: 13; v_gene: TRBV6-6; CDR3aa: ASRRQGMGNQPQH
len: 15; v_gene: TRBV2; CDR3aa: ASSEALGGGPEDTQY
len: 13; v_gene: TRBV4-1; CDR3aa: ASRHLAGLTDTQY
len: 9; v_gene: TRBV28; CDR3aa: ASSLRETQY
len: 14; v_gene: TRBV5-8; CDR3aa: ASSNRQGRVLYEQY
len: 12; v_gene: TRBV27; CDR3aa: ASSLQGANYEQY
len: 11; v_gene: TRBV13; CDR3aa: ASSIRTINEQF
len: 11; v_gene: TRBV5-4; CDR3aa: ASSLGATGTQY
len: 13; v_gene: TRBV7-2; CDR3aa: ASSLGPGPNQPQH
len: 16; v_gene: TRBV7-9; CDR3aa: ASSPPGWGPSSGNTIY